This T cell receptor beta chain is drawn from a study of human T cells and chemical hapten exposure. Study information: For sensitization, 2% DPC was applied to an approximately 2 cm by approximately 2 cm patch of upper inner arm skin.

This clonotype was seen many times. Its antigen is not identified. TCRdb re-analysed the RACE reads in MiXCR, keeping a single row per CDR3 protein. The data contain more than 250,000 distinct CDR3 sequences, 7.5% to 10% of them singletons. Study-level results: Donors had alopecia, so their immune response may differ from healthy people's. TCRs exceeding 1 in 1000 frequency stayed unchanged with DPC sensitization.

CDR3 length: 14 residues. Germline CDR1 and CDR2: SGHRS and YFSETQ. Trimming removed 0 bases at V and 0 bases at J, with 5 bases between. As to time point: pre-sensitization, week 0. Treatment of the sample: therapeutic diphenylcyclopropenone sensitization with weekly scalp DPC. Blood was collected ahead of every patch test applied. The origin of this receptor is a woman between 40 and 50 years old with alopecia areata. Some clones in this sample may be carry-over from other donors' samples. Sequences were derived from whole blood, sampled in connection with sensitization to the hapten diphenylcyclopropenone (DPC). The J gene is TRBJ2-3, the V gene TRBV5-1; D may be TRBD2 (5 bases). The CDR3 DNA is TGCGCCAGCAGCTTGGAGCGGAGCACAGATACGCAGTATTTT. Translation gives CASSLERSTDTQYF.